The entry below gives a single TCR beta chain sequence along with its context. The antigen is undetermined. The source of the sample is a study of T cell responses to AZD1222 COVID-19 vaccine. General observations from the study: Clonal diversity was possibly underestimated, and the donors were mostly white British, with more females. Within unmutated variant regions lay the reported targets of nearly half of spike-specific TCRs. Repertoire sampling happened only post peak T cell response.

V gave up 0 bases and J gave up 3 bases, with 12 bases separating them. This CDR3 is built from 16 residues. Germline CDR1 is MNHEY and CDR2 is SMNVEV (reference sequence). TCRdb keeps only in-frame clones here, not all; method: immunoSEQ multiplex PCR. This sample carries about 97,000 clones, approximately 90% of them seen once, and the ten largest clones take 2.8%. This TCR was sampled from an adult in good health. Sequencing was performed on peripheral blood, taken on day 0 of AZD1222 vaccination. The chain links TRBV27 to TRBJ2-1; TRBD2 might be the D (6 bases). CDR3 DNA: TGTGCCAGCAGTTTATCGCGAGGCGGGATCTACAATGAGCAGTTCTTC. This gives the protein CASSLSRGGIYNEQFF.